This passage covers 24 T cell receptor beta chains from one sample sequenced in a study of T cells after yellow fever vaccination. One entry per CDR3 protein results from TCRdb running MiXCR on the 5' RACE reads. The sample yields 50,000 or so distinct CDR3 sequences, 7.4% seen once. The material was CD8+ T cells sorted from PBMCs, obtained less than 16 days after the first yellow fever vaccination. These receptors all stem from a man aged 18 to 29 who received the YFV17D yellow fever vaccine.

This clonotype appeared many times. The genes are TRBV7-6 and TRBJ2-3; D not certain. Germline V gene lookup returns CDR1 SGHVS and CDR2 FNYEAQ. The CDR3 consists of 16 residues. V was trimmed by 1 base and J by 5 bases, leaving 16 bases between them. CDR3 DNA sequence: TGTGCCAGCAGCTTAGAGACGTTCCACTCTTTAGATACGCAGTATTTT. This gives the protein CASSLETFHSLDTQYF.

This clonotype has a count of ten or more. The V call is TRBV27, the J call TRBJ2-1; a possible D gene is TRBD2 (5 bases). Between the trimmed V and J ends, which lost 6 bases and 2 bases, there was a span of 11 bases. The germline V gene has CDR1 MNHEY and CDR2 SMNVEV (reference sequence). The CDR3 extends over 14 amino acids. The CDR3 here is CASSLRLPYNEQFF. The CDR3 nucleotides are TGTGCCAGCAGCCTTAGACTACCCTACAATGAGCAGTTCTTC.

The sample holds a few counts of this clonotype. This chain links TRBV6-1 with TRBJ1-5; TRBD1 aligns across 9 bases. The CDR3 runs to 14 residues. J lost 4 bases, V lost 5 bases, and 3 bases had no gene match. CDR1 is MNHNS, CDR2 SASEGT, per germline. CDR3 sequence reads: CASSRTGDNQPQHF. The CDR3 nucleotides read TGTGCCAGCAGTAGGACAGGGGATAATCAGCCCCAGCATTTT.

This clonotype appeared many times. This chain connects TRBV27 to TRBJ2-7; the match to TRBD2 covers 8 bases. Trimming took 5 bases from V and 3 from J; bases not matched to a gene: 9. Per germline, CDR1 MNHEY and CDR2 SMNVEV (reference sequence). This CDR3 spans 15 amino acids. Here the CDR3 DNA reads TGTGCCAGCAGTCCCCATAGCGGGGCAATCTACGAGCAGTACTTC. This codes for CASSPHSGAIYEQYF.

Turning to this clonotype: This clone may be a read error of a much larger clone one base away. The chain carries TRBV18 and TRBJ1-2, with 7 bases matching TRBD1. The CDR3 sequence is 13 residues long. CDR1 is KGHSH, CDR2 LQKENI, per germline. V gave up 5 bases and J gave up 7 bases; unmatched junction bases: 7. The CDR3 region has the DNA TGTGCCAGCTCAGCCGGGACAGCGCGTGGCTACACCTTC. This sequence encodes CASSAGTARGYTF.

V is TRBV19 and J is TRBJ1-3; no clear D gene. Germline values: CDR1 LNHDA, CDR2 SQIVND (reference sequence). The CDR3 is 15 amino acids. The V gene lost 3 bases and the J gene lost 4 bases, with 13 bases spanning the gap. The CDR3 region has the DNA TGTGCCAGTAGTATCGACTCGGTTGCCGGAAACACCATATATTTT. Translated, it gives CASSIDSVAGNTIYF.

This clonotype was detected ten times or more. The V gene is TRBV6-5, the J gene TRBJ1-1; D gene ambiguous. The CDR3 runs to 13 residues. The germline V and J ends were trimmed by 2 bases and 1 base, with 5 bases remaining between them. The V gene's germline CDR1 is MNHEY and CDR2 SVGAGI. The CDR3, as DNA: TGTGCCAGCAGTTACGCGGGGAACACTGAAGCTTTCTTT. Its protein product is CASSYAGNTEAFF.

This clonotype appeared many times. The J gene is TRBJ2-3, the V gene TRBV7-2; possibly TRBD2 for D (6 bases). This CDR3 comprises 17 residues. The V end lost 6 bases, the J end lost 0 bases, and 19 bases lay between the germline ends. Germline values: CDR1 SGHTA, CDR2 FQGNSA. CDR3 DNA: TGTGCCAGCAGACCTACCCAGGCGGGGACTAGCACAGATACGCAGTATTTT. The encoded protein is CASRPTQAGTSTDTQYF.

This clonotype turned up a few times. The V gene is TRBV27, the J gene TRBJ1-6; D is possibly TRBD1 (5 bases). Germline V gene data show CDR1 as MNHEY and CDR2 as SMNVEV (reference sequence). Trimming removed 5 bases at V and 3 bases at J, with 14 bases between. The CDR3 totals 16 residues. CDR3 region: CASSGTRTNYNSPLHF. The CDR3 DNA follows: TGTGCCAGCAGTGGGACGCGGACGAACTATAATTCACCCCTCCACTTT.

This clonotype was counted at least ten times. The genes are TRBV29-1 and TRBJ2-7; D possibly corresponds to TRBD1 (6 bases). The CDR3 is 13 residues long. Trimming took 2 bases from V and 8 from J, leaving 16 bases between them. CDR1 is SQVTM, CDR2 ANQGSEA, per germline. The CDR3 spells CSVELGAVSKQYF. In nucleotides, the CDR3 is TGCAGCGTTGAATTGGGGGCGGTTAGTAAGCAGTACTTC.

This clonotype was seen repeatedly, ten times or more. The V call is TRBV4-3, the J call TRBJ1-2, with D maybe TRBD1 (5 bases). CDR1 LGHNA and CDR2 YSLEER come from the germline V gene. This CDR3 comprises 15 residues. V was shortened by 3 bases and J by 6 bases, with 17 bases between the two germline ends. The CDR3 protein is CASSHRQGSRHGYTF. CDR3 coding DNA: TGCGCCAGCAGCCATAGGCAGGGAAGTAGGCATGGCTACACCTTC.

This clonotype has a count of ten or more. The chain carries TRBV7-9 and TRBJ2-7; D gene ambiguous. V lost 7 bases, J lost 2 bases, and 6 bases lay in between. Germline V gives CDR1 SEHNR, CDR2 FQNEAQ (reference sequence). This CDR3 is 11 amino acids long. The CDR3 sequence is CASIDTYEQYF. DNA of the CDR3: TGTGCCAGCATCGACACCTACGAGCAGTACTTC.

The chain is built from TRBV7-3 and TRBJ2-5, with D hard to call. From germline, CDR1 is SGHTA and CDR2 FQGTGA. The V end was cut by 3 bases, the J end by 5 bases, with 10 bases between. This CDR3 comprises 13 residues. CDR3 residues: CASSLRPGETQYF. As DNA, the CDR3 is TGTGCCAGCAGCTTGAGGCCTGGCGAGACCCAGTACTTC.

This clonotype has a count of ten or more. The chain combines TRBV30 with TRBJ2-2; 7 bases match TRBD1. CDR3 size: 13 residues. J gave up 6 bases and V 4 bases, and 5 bases lay outside the gene matches. CDR1 is GTSNPN and CDR2 is SVGIG in the germline V gene (reference sequence). For the CDR3, the DNA is TGTGCCTGGAAGGCAGGGGGATCCGGGGAGCTGTTTTTT. Encoded protein: CAWKAGGSGELFF. The full variable domain, completed using reference TRBV30 and TRBJ2-2, is SQTIHQWPATLVQPVGSPLSLECTVEGTSNPNLYWYRQAAGRGLQLLFYSVGIGQISSEVPQNLSASRPQDRQFILSSKKLLLSDSGFYLCAWKAGGSGELFFGEGSRLTVL.

About this clonotype itself: This clone may be a read error of a much larger clone one base away. The chain has TRBV20-1 and TRBJ2-1, with D tentatively TRBD2 (7 bases). Per germline, CDR1 DFQATT and CDR2 SNEGSKA (reference sequence). The CDR3 has 14 amino acids. The V and J ends lost 4 bases and 4 bases respectively, with 14 bases between them. Here the CDR3 DNA reads TGCAGTGCTACTTGGGGGGGGGCGTACAATGAGCAGTTCTTC. It is translated as CSATWGGAYNEQFF.

This clonotype appeared many times. This chain uses TRBV10-3 with TRBJ1-4; D gene ambiguous. Germline CDR1 ENHRY, CDR2 SYGVKD. Trimming removed 7 bases at V and 0 bases at J, with 6 bases between. This CDR3 contains 13 residues. As DNA, the CDR3 is TGTGCCATCAACGATGCAACTAATGAAAAACTGTTTTTT. Translation: CAINDATNEKLFF.

The rearrangement links TRBV10-3 to TRBJ2-7; TRBD1 might be the D (6 bases). Germline V gene sequence: CDR1 ENHRY, CDR2 SYGVKD. The V end was cut by 9 bases, the J end by 3 bases, with 18 bases between. The CDR3 totals 14 residues. The CDR3 loop reads CAMGPGTLCYEQYF. CDR3 sequence (DNA): TGTGCCATGGGCCCCGGGACACTGTGCTACGAGCAGTACTTC.

This clonotype was counted at least ten times. The chain links TRBV6-5 to TRBJ2-1, with D tentatively TRBD2 (5 bases). The length of the CDR3 is 13 residues. Trimming took off 0 bases at V and 8 bases at J, with 8 bases between the two ends. The germline V gene has CDR1 MNHEY and CDR2 SVGAGI. The DNA of the CDR3 is TGTGCCAGCAGTTACTCGGACGGGGATGAGCAGTTCTTC. It translates to CASSYSDGDEQFF.

A note on this clonotype: It may be a read error: a sequence one base away is much more abundant. The chain has TRBV6-1 and TRBJ2-1; 13 nucleotides align to TRBD2. The CDR3 contains 15 residues. J gave up 10 bases and V 6 bases, and 9 bases lay outside the gene matches. CDR1 is MNHNS, CDR2 SASEGT, per germline. The chain's CDR3 is CASSPTSGGAKEQFF. The CDR3 DNA reads as TGTGCCAGCAGCCCTACTAGCGGGGGGGCCAAAGAGCAGTTCTTC.

This clonotype was recorded at least ten times. The rearrangement uses TRBV4-3 and TRBJ2-1; D possibly corresponds to TRBD2 (6 bases). Germline values: CDR1 LGHNA, CDR2 YSLEER. This CDR3 has 14 amino acids. Trimming took 3 bases from V and 8 from J, leaving 14 bases between them. CDR3 protein: CASSQADYGDEQFF. As DNA, the CDR3 is TGCGCCAGCAGCCAGGCGGACTACGGCGATGAGCAGTTCTTC.

There are many counts of this clonotype. The CDR3 spells CASSPLLEKLFF. The CDR3 bases are TGTGCCAGCAGTCCCCTCCTTGAAAAACTGTTTTTT. This chain connects TRBV28 to TRBJ1-4, with D uncertain. The CDR3 length is 12 residues. V was trimmed by 5 bases and J by 7 bases, leaving 8 bases between them. Germline assignment: CDR1 MDHEN and CDR2 SYDVKM.

This clonotype came up many times. The J gene is TRBJ2-7, the V gene TRBV9; 8 nucleotides agree with TRBD2. V was pared by 4 bases and J by 2 bases, with 8 bases of the junction left unmatched. This CDR3 comprises 15 residues. Per germline, CDR1 SGDLS and CDR2 YYNGEE. Here the CDR3 DNA reads TGTGCCAGCAGCCCGGGAGGGGGGGGAACCTACGAGCAGTACTTC. It codes for CASSPGGGGTYEQYF.

The sample holds many counts of this clonotype. The CDR3 loop reads CASSLFRGTGELFF. For the CDR3, the DNA is TGTGCCAGCAGCTTATTTCGGGGTACCGGGGAGCTGTTTTTT. The rearrangement joins TRBV7-8 to TRBJ2-2; D is perhaps TRBD2 (5 bases). CDR1 is SGHVS and CDR2 is FQNEAQ in the germline V gene. The ends were cut back, 2 bases at V and 5 bases at J, with 9 bases in the middle. The CDR3 runs to 14 residues.

The chain carries TRBV5-6 and TRBJ2-7, with 7 bases identical to TRBD1. This CDR3 is 14 amino acids long. Germline values: CDR1 SGHDT, CDR2 YYEEEE. The V segment lost 1 base and the J segment 2 bases; nucleotides outside the gene matches: 3. CDR3 sequence (DNA): TGTGCCAGCAGCTTGACAGGGGAACCCTACGAGCAGTACTTC. This codes for CASSLTGEPYEQYF. The variable domain in full, completed from reference TRBV5-6 and TRBJ2-7, reads DAGVTQSPTHLIKTRGQQVTLRCSPKSGHDTVSWYQQALGQGPQFIFQYYEEEERQRGNFPDRFSGHQFPNYSSELNVNALLLGDSALYLCASSLTGEPYEQYFGPGTRLTVT.